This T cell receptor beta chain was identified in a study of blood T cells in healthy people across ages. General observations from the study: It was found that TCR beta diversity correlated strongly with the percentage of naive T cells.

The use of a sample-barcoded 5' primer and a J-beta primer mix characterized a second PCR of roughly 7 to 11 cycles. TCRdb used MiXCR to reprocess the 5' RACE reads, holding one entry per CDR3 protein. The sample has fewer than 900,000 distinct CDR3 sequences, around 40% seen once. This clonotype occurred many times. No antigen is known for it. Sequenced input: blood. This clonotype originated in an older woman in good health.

This CDR3 reads CASSFGLAGGKETQYF. Written as DNA, the CDR3 is TGTGCCAGCAGCTTCGGACTAGCGGGGGGCAAAGAGACCCAGTACTTC. The V call is TRBV7-2, the J call TRBJ2-5; 14 bases are a match to TRBD2. V lost 3 bases and J lost 3; bases outside the gene matches: 3. The CDR3 sequence is 16 residues long. CDR1 is SGHTA and CDR2 is FQGNSA in the germline V gene.